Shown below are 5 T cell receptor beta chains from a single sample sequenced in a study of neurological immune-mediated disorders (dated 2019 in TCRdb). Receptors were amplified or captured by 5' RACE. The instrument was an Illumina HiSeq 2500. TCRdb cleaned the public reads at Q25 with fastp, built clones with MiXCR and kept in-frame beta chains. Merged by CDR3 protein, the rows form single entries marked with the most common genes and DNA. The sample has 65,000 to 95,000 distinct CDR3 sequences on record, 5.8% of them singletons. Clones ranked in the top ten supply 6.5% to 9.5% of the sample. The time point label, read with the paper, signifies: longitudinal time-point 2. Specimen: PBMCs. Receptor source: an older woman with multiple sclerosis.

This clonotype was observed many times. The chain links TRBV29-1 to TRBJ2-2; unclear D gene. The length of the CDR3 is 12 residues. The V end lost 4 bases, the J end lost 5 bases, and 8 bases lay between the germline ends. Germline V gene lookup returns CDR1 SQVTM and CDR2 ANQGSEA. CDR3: CSVARQTGELFF. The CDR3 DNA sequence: TGCAGCGTTGCAAGGCAGACCGGGGAGCTGTTTTTT.

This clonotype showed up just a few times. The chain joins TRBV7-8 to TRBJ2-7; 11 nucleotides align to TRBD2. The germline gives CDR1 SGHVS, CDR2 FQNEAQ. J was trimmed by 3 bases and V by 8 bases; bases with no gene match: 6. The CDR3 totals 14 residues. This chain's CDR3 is CASGRLAGNYEQYF. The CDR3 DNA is TGTGCCAGCGGCCGACTAGCGGGGAACTACGAGCAGTACTTC.

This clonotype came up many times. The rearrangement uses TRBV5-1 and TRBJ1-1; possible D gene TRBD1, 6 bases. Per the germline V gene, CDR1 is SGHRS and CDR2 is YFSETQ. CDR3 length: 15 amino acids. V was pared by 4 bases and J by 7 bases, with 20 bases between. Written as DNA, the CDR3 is TGCGCCAGCAGCGCATCAGGGGTGTCTAGGAGTGAAGCTTTCTTT. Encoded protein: CASSASGVSRSEAFF.

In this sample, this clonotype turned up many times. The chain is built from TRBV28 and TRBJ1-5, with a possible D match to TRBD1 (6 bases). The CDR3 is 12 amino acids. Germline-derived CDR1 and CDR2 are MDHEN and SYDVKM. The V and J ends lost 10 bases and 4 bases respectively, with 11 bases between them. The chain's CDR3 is CATRDTNQPQHF. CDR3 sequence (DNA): TGTGCCACCCGGGACACAAATCAGCCCCAGCATTTT.

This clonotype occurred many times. CDR3: CASSQDYDSMNTEAFF. The DNA for the CDR3 is TGTGCCAGCAGCCAAGATTACGACAGTATGAACACTGAAGCTTTCTTT. This chain joins TRBV4-2 and TRBJ1-1, with a weak D call TRBD1 (5 bases). V was trimmed by 0 bases and J by 0 bases, leaving 11 bases between them. Germline CDR1 and CDR2: LGHNA and YNFKEQ. The CDR3 has 16 amino acids.